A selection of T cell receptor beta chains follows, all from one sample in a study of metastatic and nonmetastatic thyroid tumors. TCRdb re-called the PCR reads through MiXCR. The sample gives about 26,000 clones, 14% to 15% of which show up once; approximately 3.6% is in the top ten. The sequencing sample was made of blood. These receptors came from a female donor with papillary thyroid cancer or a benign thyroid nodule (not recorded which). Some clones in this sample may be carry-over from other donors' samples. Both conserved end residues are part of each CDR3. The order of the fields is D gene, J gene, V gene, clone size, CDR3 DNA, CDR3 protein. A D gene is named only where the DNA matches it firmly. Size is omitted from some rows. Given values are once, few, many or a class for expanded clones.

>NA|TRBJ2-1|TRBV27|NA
TGTGTCAGCAGTGTGGACTTTCACAATGAGCAGTTCTTC
CVSSVDFHNEQFF
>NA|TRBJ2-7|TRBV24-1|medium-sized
TGTGCCACCAGTGATCCCGTGGCCTACGAGCAGTACTTC
CATSDPVAYEQYF
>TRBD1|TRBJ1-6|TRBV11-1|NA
TGTGCCAGCAGCTTAGCGCCACACAGGGGTGCACCCCTCCACTTT
CASSLAPHRGAPLHF
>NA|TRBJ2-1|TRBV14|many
TGTGCCAGCAGCCCCGGGGGATCTGGGCAGTTCTTC
CASSPGGSGQFF
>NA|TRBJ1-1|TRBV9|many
TGTGCCAGCAGCGCAGACATCATTGACACTGAAGCTTTCTTT
CASSADIIDTEAFF
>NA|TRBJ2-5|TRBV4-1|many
TGCGCCAGCAGCCAAGATTGGGGCCAGCAAGAGACCCAGTACTTC
CASSQDWGQQETQYF
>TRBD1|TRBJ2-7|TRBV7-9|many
TGTGCCAGCAGCCAGGCGACAGGGTTGGACGAGCAGTACTTC
CASSQATGLDEQYF
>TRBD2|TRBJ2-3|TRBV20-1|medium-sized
TGCAGTGCTCGGTTGAGCGGGAGTACAGATACGCAGTATTTT
CSARLSGSTDTQYF
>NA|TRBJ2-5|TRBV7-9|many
TGTGCCAGCAAGGCGGGCCTACAAGAGACCCAGTACTTC
CASKAGLQETQYF
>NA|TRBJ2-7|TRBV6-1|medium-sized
TGTGCCAGCAGTGAAGCGGTCGGGCTAGCCTCCTACGAGCAGTACTTC
CASSEAVGLASYEQYF
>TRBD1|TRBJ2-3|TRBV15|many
TGTGCCACCAGCACGTCCGGGACAGGGGTATGGATCACAGATACGCAGTATTTT
CATSTSGTGVWITDTQYF
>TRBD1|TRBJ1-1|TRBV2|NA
TGTGCCAGCAGTTCACCGGGACAGGGGCGCACTGAAGCTTTCTTT
CASSSPGQGRTEAFF
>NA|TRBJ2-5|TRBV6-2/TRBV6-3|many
TGTGCCAGCAGCTCCGGACAGAGGGCCCAGTACTTC
CASSSGQRAQYF